The 11 T cell receptor beta chains reported below all come from one sample, sequenced in a study of pediatric ulcerative colitis. TCRdb's copy holds only in-frame clones and misses some; the assay was immunoSEQ multiplex PCR. The data show 25,000 to 35,000 clones, roughly four fifths seen once. Material: blood. The receptors shown here come from a boy aged 5-17 years with severe ulcerative colitis.

The chain joins TRBV2 to TRBJ1-3, with TRBD1 as a possible D gene (6 bases). Germline CDR1 and CDR2: SNHLY and FYNNEI. This CDR3 has 16 residues. V was clipped by 7 bases and J by 0 bases, with 16 bases between them. CDR3 sequence: CASTKDSPHSGNTIYF. The DNA for the CDR3 is TGTGCCAGCACCAAGGACAGCCCGCACTCTGGAAACACCATATATTTT.

The chain carries TRBV5-6 and TRBJ1-2; 8 nucleotides line up with TRBD1. V gave up 4 bases and J gave up 7 bases; unmatched junction bases: 6. The CDR3 sequence is 13 residues long. In germline, CDR1 is SGHDT, CDR2 YYEEEE. The chain's CDR3 is CASSQDRGRGYTF. The CDR3 nucleotides read TGTGCCAGCAGCCAAGACAGGGGTCGTGGCTACACCTTC.

This clone was observed a few times. One end of the junction is discordant with germline, which a read error may explain. The rearrangement links TRBV5-5 to TRBJ1-6; D is undetermined. Germline CDR1 is SGHKS and CDR2 is YYEKEE (reference sequence). The CDR3 extends over 11 amino acids. The chain's CDR3 is CASSLGGPVRF. In nucleotides, the CDR3 is TGTGCCAGCAGCTTGGGAGGACCCGTCCGCTTT.

The rearrangement links TRBV2 to TRBJ1-5, with unresolved D. Trimming left V 4 bases short and J 5 bases short, with 9 bases between. Germline lookup yields CDR1 SNHLY and CDR2 FYNNEI. The CDR3 is 13 amino acids. The CDR3 protein is CASSGQLDQPQHF. Here the CDR3 DNA reads TGTGCCAGCAGTGGGCAGCTAGATCAGCCCCAGCATTTT.

The chain carries TRBV27 and TRBJ2-7; D is possibly TRBD1 (6 bases). V lost 3 bases and J 7 bases, leaving 13 bases between the germline ends. CDR3 length: 13 amino acids. Germline CDR1 MNHEY, CDR2 SMNVEV (reference sequence). CDR3 loop: CASSFRGSGEQYF. DNA of the CDR3: TGTGCCAGCAGTTTTAGGGGGTCGGGGGAGCAGTACTTC.

This rearrangement joins TRBV2 to TRBJ2-7; D is perhaps TRBD1 or TRBD2 (7 bases each). V lost 9 bases and J 1 base, leaving 13 bases between the germline ends. From germline, CDR1 is SNHLY and CDR2 FYNNEI. This CDR3 has 13 amino acids. For the CDR3, the DNA is TGTGCCAGTGACAGGGAGGGGTCCTACGAGCAGTACTTC. It codes for CASDREGSYEQYF.

The J gene is TRBJ1-4, the V gene TRBV30, with TRBD1 matching 10 bases. With 1 base clipped from V and 7 bases from J, the junction kept 3 bases outside the gene matches. This CDR3 has 14 amino acids. Germline CDR1 and CDR2: GTSNPN and SVGIG (reference sequence). Written as DNA, the CDR3 is TGTGCCTGGAGTGGGGACAGGGGTTTTGAAAAACTGTTTTTT. Protein: CAWSGDRGFEKLFF.

The sample holds a few counts of this clone. The CDR3 DNA sequence: TGCAGCTCAGCCGCGGTCGGGGCCTTTGAAGCTTTCTTT. This translates into CSSAAVGAFEAFF. This chain uses TRBV29-1 with TRBJ1-1, with D tentatively TRBD1 (5 bases). V was clipped by 8 bases and J by 7 bases, with 20 bases between them. CDR1 is SQVTM, CDR2 ANQGSEA, per germline. The CDR3 spans 13 residues.

The chain couples TRBV30 to TRBJ1-2; D gene uncertain. Trimming removed 3 bases at V and 2 bases at J, with 10 bases between. Germline CDR1 and CDR2: GTSNPN and SVGIG (reference sequence). This CDR3 comprises 13 residues. This chain's CDR3 is CAWSERRNYGYTF. Written as DNA, the CDR3 is TGTGCCTGGAGCGAACGCCGCAACTATGGCTACACCTTC. Full variable domain (missing parts from reference TRBV30 and TRBJ1-2): SQTIHQWPATLVQPVGSPLSLECTVEGTSNPNLYWYRQAAGRGLQLLFYSVGIGQISSEVPQNLSASRPQDRQFILSSKKLLLSDSGFYLCAWSERRNYGYTFGSGTRLTVV.

This clone was detected only a few times. The chain links TRBV7-9 to TRBJ1-1, with D perhaps matching TRBD1 (6 bases). The CDR3 is 16 amino acids. Germline V gene data show CDR1 as SEHNR and CDR2 as FQNEAQ (reference sequence). Trimming cost V 2 bases and J 2 bases, with 15 bases left between them. CDR3 region: CASSLLVGGTNTEAFF. The CDR3 DNA reads as TGTGCCAGCAGCTTACTCGTAGGGGGAACCAACACTGAAGCTTTCTTT. The full variable domain, with the rest looked up from reference TRBV7-9 and TRBJ1-1, is DTGVSQNPRHKITKRGQNVTFRCDPISEHNRLYWYRQTLGQGPEFLTYFQNEAQLEKSRLLSDRFSAERPKGSFSTLEIQRTEQGDSAMYLCASSLLVGGTNTEAFFGQGTRLTVV.

This chain links TRBV29-1 with TRBJ1-2; D remains unclear. This CDR3 has 13 amino acids. Germline V lookup: CDR1 SQVTM, CDR2 ANQGSEA. V gave up 4 bases and J gave up 4 bases, with 13 bases separating them. CDR3 sequence: CSVVASGPYGYTF. The CDR3 region has the DNA TGCAGCGTTGTTGCCTCCGGCCCCTATGGCTACACCTTC.